These 4 T cell receptor beta chains were all obtained from the same sample, sequenced in a study of long-term antiretroviral therapy in people with HIV. Samples were assayed with immunoSEQ v3.0 at survey level. TCRdb's copy holds only in-frame clones and misses some; the assay was immunoSEQ multiplex PCR. The profile shows 22,000 or so clones, about 80% of them singletons. The input for sequencing was unsorted PBMCs, taken 0.5 years before starting antiretroviral therapy. Receptor source: a man aged 35-49 years with HIV.

This clone came up a few times. The chain has TRBV6-1 and TRBJ2-7; 9 bases agree with TRBD1. The germline CDR1 and CDR2 sequences are MNHNS and SASEGT. The J segment lost 6 bases and the V segment lost 6 bases, leaving 12 bases of the junction unmatched. The CDR3 covers 15 residues. CDR3 loop: CASRALTGGSTEQYF. In DNA, the CDR3 is TGTGCCAGCAGGGCCCTCACAGGGGGCTCAACCGAGCAGTACTTC.

The CDR3 nucleotides are TGTGCCAGCAGCTTAGAGGCGTCTGGGGGCCGAGATTACAATGAGCAGTTCTTC. Amino acid sequence: CASSLEASGGRDYNEQFF. This chain connects TRBV7-6 to TRBJ2-1, with TRBD1 as a possible D gene (6 bases). The germline V gene has CDR1 SGHVS and CDR2 FNYEAQ. The CDR3 runs to 18 residues. Trimming stripped 1 base from V and 4 bases from J, with 20 bases between.

This chain uses TRBV7-8 with TRBJ2-7, with TRBD2 matching over 10 bases. CDR3 length: 16 amino acids. The junction had 7 bases not matched to a gene; V was cut back by 5 bases and J by 0 bases. Germline V CDR1 and CDR2: SGHVS, FQNEAQ. The CDR3 spells CASSLLAGDSSYEQYF. The CDR3, as DNA: TGTGCCAGCAGCCTCCTAGCGGGGGACAGCTCCTACGAGCAGTACTTC. The whole variable domain, remainder taken from reference TRBV7-8 and TRBJ2-7, is GAGVSQSPRYKVAKRGQDVALRCDPISGHVSLFWYQQALGQGPEFLTYFQNEAQLDKSGLPSDRFFAERPEGSVSTLKIQRTQQEDSAVYLCASSLLAGDSSYEQYFGPGTRLTVT.

The chain has TRBV18 and TRBJ1-1; D is perhaps TRBD1 (5 bases). CDR1 is KGHSH and CDR2 is LQKENI in the germline V gene. The CDR3 extends over 15 amino acids. Trimming removed 0 bases at V and 5 bases at J, with 13 bases between. CDR3 DNA sequence: TGTGCCAGCTCACCACCCGGGGCTTTGGAGACTGAAGCTTTCTTT. Amino acid sequence: CASSPPGALETEAFF.